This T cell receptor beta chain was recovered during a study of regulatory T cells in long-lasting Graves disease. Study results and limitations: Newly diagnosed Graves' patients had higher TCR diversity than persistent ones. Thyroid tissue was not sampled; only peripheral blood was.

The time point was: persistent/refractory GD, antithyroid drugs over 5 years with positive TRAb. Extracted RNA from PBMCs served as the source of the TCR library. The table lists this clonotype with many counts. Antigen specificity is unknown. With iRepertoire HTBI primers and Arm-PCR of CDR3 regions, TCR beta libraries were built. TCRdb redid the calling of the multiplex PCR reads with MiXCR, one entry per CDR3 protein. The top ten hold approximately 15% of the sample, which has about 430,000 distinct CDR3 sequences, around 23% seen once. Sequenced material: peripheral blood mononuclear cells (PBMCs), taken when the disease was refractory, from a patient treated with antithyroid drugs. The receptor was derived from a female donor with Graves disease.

The CDR3 is CAWSVQGRYGYTF. CDR3 nucleotides: TGTGCCTGGAGTGTCCAGGGAAGGTACGGCTACACCTTC. The rearrangement links TRBV30 to TRBJ1-2; tentatively, D is TRBD1 (5 bases). V was cut by 0 bases and J by 8 bases, with 13 bases left in between. The V gene's germline CDR1 is GTSNPN and CDR2 SVGIG (reference sequence). The CDR3 has 13 amino acids.